A single sample is the source of the 13 T cell receptor beta chains below, sequenced in a study of cytomegalovirus exposure and HLA in healthy donors. Using immunoSEQ multiplex PCR, the repertoire was profiled, and TCRdb retains in-frame clones only, with some absent. The profile shows 230,000 or so clones, about 90% of them singletons. Sequencing was carried out using PBMCs. These receptors originate from a woman under 30 in good health and CMV-seronegative.

The rearrangement uses TRBV27 and TRBJ2-7, with D possibly TRBD2 on 5 matching bases. The ends were cut back, 7 bases at V and 3 bases at J, with 16 bases in the middle. Germline loops: CDR1 MNHEY, CDR2 SMNVEV (reference sequence). The CDR3 has 14 residues. The CDR3 region has the DNA TGTGCCAGCAACCCTTTGGGGAGTAACTACGAGCAGTACTTC. Its translation is CASNPLGSNYEQYF.

This clone has only one observation. The rearrangement joins TRBV27 to TRBJ2-5, with 14 nucleotides matching TRBD2. V trimming: 3 bases; J trimming: 3 bases; junction bases outside the gene matches: 0. Germline V gives CDR1 MNHEY, CDR2 SMNVEV (reference sequence). The CDR3 loop spans 15 amino acids. The CDR3 DNA is TGTGCCAGCAGTTTGGGACTAGCGGGGGAAGAGACCCAGTACTTC. Translation: CASSLGLAGEETQYF.

The CDR3 nucleotides read TGTGCCAGTCATCCGGGACAGGGGGCGCCGGGAGGTACCCCCGGGGAGCTGTTTTTT. It codes for CASHPGQGAPGGTPGELFF. The rearrangement links TRBV7-9 to TRBJ2-2; 12 bases map to TRBD1. The germline gives CDR1 SEHNR, CDR2 FQNEAQ (reference sequence). V dropped 9 bases and J dropped 6; count of bases not matched to a gene: 20. This CDR3 has 19 amino acids.

The CDR3 sequence: CAWSVLAGRTEAFF. CDR3 DNA sequence: TGTGCCTGGAGTGTACTTGCAGGGAGGACTGAAGCTTTCTTT. The V and J genes are TRBV30 and TRBJ1-1; D is possibly TRBD1 (5 bases). This CDR3 is 14 amino acids long. CDR1 and CDR2 from the germline V gene are GTSNPN and SVGIG (reference sequence). The V end was cut by 0 bases, the J end by 5 bases, with 13 bases between. Full variable domain (rest looked up from reference TRBV30 and TRBJ1-1): SQTIHQWPATLVQPVGSPLSLECTVEGTSNPNLYWYRQAAGRGLQLLFYSVGIGQISSEVPQNLSASRPQDRQFILSSKKLLLSDSGFYLCAWSVLAGRTEAFFGQGTRLTVV.

V is TRBV19 and J is TRBJ2-1; 14 positions match TRBD2. The germline V gene has CDR1 LNHDA and CDR2 SQIVND (reference sequence). V shed 3 bases, J shed 9 bases, and the junction held 16 bases outside the gene matches. The CDR3 contains 19 residues. CDR3 coding DNA: TGTGCCAGTAGTATTCGGATTACGGGACTAGCGGGAGTAGTGGGTGAGCAGTTCTTC. It yields the protein CASSIRITGLAGVVGEQFF.

V gene TRBV6-5 combines with J gene TRBJ1-5; D is uncertain. Trimming pared 4 bases from V and 1 base from J, leaving 11 bases between. Germline assignment: CDR1 MNHEY and CDR2 SVGAGI. This CDR3 is 15 amino acids long. The CDR3 here is CASSSSFMSNQPQHF. CDR3 DNA: TGTGCCAGCAGTTCCAGTTTCATGAGCAATCAGCCCCAGCATTTT.

The V gene is TRBV6-1, the J gene TRBJ1-4; 7 nucleotides align to TRBD1. The length of the CDR3 is 14 residues. Trimming took 9 bases from V and 5 from J; bases not matched to a gene: 9. Germline assignment: CDR1 MNHNS and CDR2 SASEGT. The chain's CDR3 is CARDTGVLNEKLFF. CDR3 sequence (DNA): TGTGCCAGGGATACAGGGGTCCTAAATGAAAAACTGTTTTTT.

This clone is a singleton in its sample. The chain has TRBV9 and TRBJ1-3; D is possibly TRBD1 (6 bases). V was shortened by 2 bases and J by 4 bases, with 13 bases between the two germline ends. The CDR3 is made up of 15 amino acids. Germline values: CDR1 SGDLS, CDR2 YYNGEE. In DNA, the CDR3 is TGTGCCAGCAGCGTGGCTCAGGGGTCGGGAAACACCATATATTTT. Protein: CASSVAQGSGNTIYF.

V and J are TRBV30 and TRBJ2-5; maybe TRBD2 (7 bases). V lost 0 bases to trimming and J lost 2 bases, with 25 bases between them. The CDR3 sequence is 19 residues long. Germline loops: CDR1 GTSNPN, CDR2 SVGIG (reference sequence). In nucleotides, the CDR3 is TGTGCCTGGAGTGTCCCCATGAGTGTAGGGGGGGTGGTGCAAGAGACCCAGTACTTC. Protein product: CAWSVPMSVGGVVQETQYF.

This clone was picked up one time. The chain recombines TRBV7-9 with TRBJ1-1, with D tentatively TRBD1 (6 bases). The germline gives CDR1 SEHNR, CDR2 FQNEAQ (reference sequence). This CDR3 is 14 amino acids long. V was shortened by 0 bases and J by 6 bases, with 11 bases between the two germline ends. CDR3: CASSLAGAGAEAFF. The CDR3 nucleotides are TGTGCCAGCAGCTTAGCAGGCGCAGGGGCTGAAGCTTTCTTT.

This chain connects TRBV29-1 to TRBJ2-7; a possible D gene is TRBD1 (5 bases). Looked up from germline, CDR1 is SQVTM and CDR2 is ANQGSEA. This CDR3 is built from 16 residues. Trimming pared 6 bases from V and 0 bases from J, leaving 21 bases between. CDR3 bases: TGCAGCGTCGGAAATTTGACAGTAAGGGGCTCCTACGAGCAGTACTTC. Residues: CSVGNLTVRGSYEQYF.

The chain couples TRBV11-2 to TRBJ1-3; 7 bases align to TRBD1. The CDR3 is 14 amino acids. Germline V lookup: CDR1 SGHAT, CDR2 FQNNGV. V shed 5 bases and J 4 bases; nucleotides not matched to a gene: 5. The CDR3 nucleotides are TGTGCCAGCAGCCTGACAGGGCTGGGAAACACCATATATTTT. Its protein product is CASSLTGLGNTIYF. The full variable domain, its missing parts supplied by reference TRBV11-2 and TRBJ1-3, is EAGVAQSPRYKIIEKRQSVAFWCNPISGHATLYWYQQILGQGPKLLIQFQNNGVVDDSQLPKDRFSAERLKGVDSTLKIQPAKLEDSAVYLCASSLTGLGNTIYFGEGSWLTVV.

This rearrangement joins TRBV28 to TRBJ2-3; a weak D match, TRBD2 (5 bases). The germline gives CDR1 MDHEN, CDR2 SYDVKM. This CDR3 contains 18 residues. Trimming shortened V by 8 bases and J by 7 bases, and 31 bases separated the two germline ends. The DNA for the CDR3 is TGTGCCAGCTCCCAGCGCGGTGGGAGCCGGTTTTACGGTAATACGCAGTATTTT. Translating it yields CASSQRGGSRFYGNTQYF.